This T cell receptor beta chain appears in the sequencing data of a study of shared clonotypes between healthy human individuals. Study-wide points: Naive CD4 clonotype sharing across a few donors was around 5%. Inspection by rarefaction showed sorted-subset sequencing to be incomplete despite large depth.

To note about this clone: Its target is unknown.

CD45RO-negative, CCR7-positively selected cells formed the naive CD8 fraction, excluding terminally differentiated effector memory CD45RA+ cells. Every donor, a Caucasian adult, lived in Nashville, Tennessee. Original data processing: Owing to the provision of junction-only sequences devoid of quality scores by immunoSEQ, filtering differed. TCRdb's table, derived via immunoSEQ multiplex PCR, lists solely in-frame clones and lacks some. V, J and clone size are taken as reported in that table, and D and trimming were inferred from the DNA itself. The sample has hundreds of thousands of clones, over 90% seen once. Sequencing was performed on naive CD8+ T cells sorted from blood. The TCR was taken from a young man in good health.

The CDR3: CASSLTERWGHYEQYF. The DNA of the CDR3 is TGTGCCAGCAGCTTAACTGAGCGGTGGGGACACTACGAGCAGTACTTC. This chain connects TRBV7-9 to TRBJ2-7; possibly TRBD1 for D (6 bases). This CDR3 is 16 amino acids long. The germline gives CDR1 SEHNR, CDR2 FQNEAQ (reference sequence). Trimming removed 2 bases from V and 3 bases from J, with 17 bases in between.